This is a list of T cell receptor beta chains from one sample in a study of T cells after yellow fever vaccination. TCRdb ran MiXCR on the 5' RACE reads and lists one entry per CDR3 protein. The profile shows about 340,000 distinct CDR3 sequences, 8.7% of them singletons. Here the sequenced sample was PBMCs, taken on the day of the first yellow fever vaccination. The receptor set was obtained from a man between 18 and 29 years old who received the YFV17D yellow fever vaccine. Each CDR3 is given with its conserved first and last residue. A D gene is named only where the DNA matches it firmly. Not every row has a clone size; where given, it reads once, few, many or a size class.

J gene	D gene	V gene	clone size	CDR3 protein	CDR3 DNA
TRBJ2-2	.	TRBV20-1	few	CSARDPLNTGELFF	TGCAGTGCTAGGGATCCTTTAAACACCGGGGAGCTGTTTTTT
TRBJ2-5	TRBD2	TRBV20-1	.	CSSLGGGASETQYF	TGCAGCTCCTTGGGCGGGGGGGCCAGTGAGACCCAGTACTTC
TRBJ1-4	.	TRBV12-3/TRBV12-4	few	CASSSPVQGANEKLFF	TGTGCCAGCAGTTCCCCTGTACAGGGAGCTAATGAAAAACTGTTTTTT
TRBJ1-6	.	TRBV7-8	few	CASSPRDLRSYNSPLHF	TGTGCCAGCAGCCCCCGGGATTTGAGGTCCTATAATTCACCCCTCCACTTT
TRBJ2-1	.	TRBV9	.	CASSATPGTGENEQFF	TGTGCCAGCAGCGCGACCCCCGGGACGGGGGAGAATGAGCAGTTCTTC
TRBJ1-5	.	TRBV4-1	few	CASSHRGLSNQPQHF	TGCGCCAGCAGCCACCGGGGCTTGAGCAATCAGCCCCAGCATTTT
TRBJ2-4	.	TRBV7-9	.	CASTSSAKNIQYF	TGTGCCAGCACCTCATCAGCCAAAAACATTCAGTACTTC
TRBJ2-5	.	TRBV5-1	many	CASSLDPQTKETQYF	TGCGCCAGCAGCTTGGACCCACAAACCAAAGAGACCCAGTACTTC
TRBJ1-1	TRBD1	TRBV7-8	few	CASSLDIGTDEAFF	TGTGCCAGCAGCTTAGACATCGGGACAGATGAAGCTTTCTTT
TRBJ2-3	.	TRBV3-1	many	CASSLLTGTDTQYF	TGTGCCAGCAGCCTCTTGACAGGCACAGATACGCAGTATTTT
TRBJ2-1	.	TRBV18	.	CASSLGTKSF	TGTGCCAGCTCACTGGGGACCAAATCATTC
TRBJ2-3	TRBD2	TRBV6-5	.	CASSYYNRRLTSGDTQYF	TGTGCCAGCAGTTACTACAACAGGAGATTGACTAGCGGGGATACGCAGTATTTT